What follows describes a single TCR beta chain. What this receptor recognizes is not known. The record has no base qualities; no much larger clone is one base away. The immunoSEQ Assay, a bias-controlled multiplex PCR, was used to amplify TCRbeta CDR3 regions from genomic DNA. The paper's processing steps were these. The number of nucleated cells in each sample was estimated from the amplification of reference gene primers within the assay. To quantify the absolute abundance of each unique TCRbeta CDR3 rearrangement, sequence reads were collapsed and filtered. Productive Simpson clonality was computed per sample as the square root of Simpson's diversity index over productive rearrangements. In TCRdb, the immuneACCESS table is reduced to in-frame sequences with V and J assigned. These tables do not hold every clone; where another copy was compared, an unresolved V gene accounts for under half, and the others remain unexplained. V and J calls and clone size follow that table, whereas D and trimming were derived from the DNA. Here the sample has about 330,000 clones; roughly 90% occur a single time. Roughly 20% of the sample rests with the top ten.

In the prospective study, participants were roughly 18 to 90 years old, resided in under 30 geographic areas of the United States, and were enrolled through a virtual design. To assign participants to cohorts, the prospective study relied on clinical history that participants themselves reported in a screening survey and a study questionnaire. Recovered participants in ImmuneRACE Cohort 3 were defined by two consecutive negative NP/OP PCR tests, clearance by a healthcare professional, or resolution of symptoms. Mobile phlebotomists in the prospective study collected whole blood, serum and a nasopharyngeal or oropharyngeal swab from every participant. Over a roughly 2-month period, participants in the prospective study had the option of providing additional blood draws and questionnaires. Blood samples from the prospective study were shipped frozen or at room temperature prior to DNA extraction.

Germline trimming: 10 bases from V, 2 bases from J; junction bases outside gene matches: 7. CDR1 and CDR2, looked up from the germline V gene, are ENHRY and SYGVKD. Spanning cysteine to phenylalanine, the CDR3 consists of 13 amino acids. Here the CDR3 DNA is all that survives: 39 bases in frame from base 1. The entry originates in a study of blood T cell repertoires in COVID-19 (dated by TCRdb to about 2020). About the investigation overall: Collaborator samples came from the United States, Italy and Spain and covered acute and convalescent phases of COVID-19. The material from the prospective study consisted of cDNA or gDNA derived from T cells, B-cell-depleted T cells, or PBMCs. Deeply sampled blood TCRbeta repertoires from subjects exposed to, actively infected with, or recovered from COVID-19 were included in the dataset. A freely available public database, intended as a resource for researchers studying the immune response to SARS-CoV-2, is where the repertoires were released. The samples were drawn from two sources: the first 160 participants of the ongoing ImmuneRACE study, and over 950 subjects contributed by 6 global collaborators. A de-identified subject ID, COVID-19 status, age in years and sex were almost always included in the sample metadata. Where HLA class I and class II types were available, the types were taken from metadata supplied by the sample provider, not from assay-based typing. Overall study outcomes, separate from this receptor: The quantity of clinical and demographic metadata differed by source and by participant and was supplied without curation.

Input material: PBMCs or T cells enriched from blood (not recorded which). The clonotype comes from a woman under 40 who had recovered from COVID-19. The rearrangement joined TRBV10-3 to TRBJ2-5, with 7 middle bases fitting TRBD2. At the DNA level, the sequence is TGTGCCACCGGGGGGAGACCGCAAGAGACCCAGTACTTC. The translation is CATGGRPQETQYF.